These T cell receptor beta chains were read from a single sample in a study of T cell repertoires in aging, cancer and after chemotherapy. Using its own MiXCR run on the multiplex PCR reads, TCRdb lists one record per CDR3 protein. The sample has about 11,000 distinct CDR3 sequences, 42% seen once. Specimen: blood. The receptors here all came from a human donor in good health. Both conserved end residues are part of each CDR3. Each record gives: clone size, V gene, J gene, D gene, CDR3 protein, CDR3 DNA. A D gene is named only where the DNA matches it firmly. Size tells how often a clone was seen (once, few, many) or the class of an expanded clone, and some rows leave it out.

>few|TRBV27|TRBJ2-7|.
CASRANGIAYEQYF
TGTGCCAGCAGGGCTAACGGGATCGCCTACGAGCAGTACTTC
>.|TRBV27|TRBJ1-1|.
CASSWTRGKDEAFF
TGTGCCAGCAGTTGGACCAGGGGTAAGGATGAAGCTTTCTTT
>.|TRBV20-1|TRBJ2-1|TRBD2
CSAQRTGLAGYNEQFF
TGCAGTGCTCAGCGAACAGGACTAGCGGGCTACAATGAGCAGTTCTTC
>.|TRBV24-1|TRBJ2-1|TRBD1
CATSVPGTGINYNEQFF
TGTGCCACCAGTGTCCCCGGGACAGGGATTAACTACAATGAGCAGTTCTTC
>.|TRBV20-1|TRBJ1-2|TRBD1
CSASSRTGGDGYTF
TGCAGTGCTAGTTCCCGGACAGGGGGGGATGGCTACACCTTC
>.|TRBV5-1|TRBJ1-2|TRBD1
CASKATGETGYTF
TGCGCCAGCAAAGCTACAGGGGAGACGGGCTACACCTTC
>.|TRBV28|TRBJ1-4|.
CASSFRTETATNEKLFF
TGTGCCAGCAGTTTCCGGACAGAAACTGCAACTAATGAAAAACTGTTTTTT
>.|TRBV5-6|TRBJ2-7|TRBD1
CASSLASWTGGPYEQYF
TGTGCCAGCAGCTTGGCCTCCTGGACAGGGGGCCCCTACGAGCAGTACTTC
>.|TRBV6-1|TRBJ1-6|TRBD1
CASSEFTGAFSPLHF
TGTGCCAGCAGTGAATTCACAGGGGCTTTTTCACCCCTCCACTTT
>.|TRBV29-1|TRBJ1-1|.
CSARDTTTEAFF
TGCAGCGCTCGGGACACAACCACTGAAGCTTTCTTT
>.|TRBV5-6|TRBJ1-4|.
CASSSPRLGEKLFF
TGTGCCAGCAGCTCACCCCGTTTAGGGGAAAAACTGTTTTTT
>few|TRBV12-3/TRBV12-4|TRBJ1-1|.
CASSSGLNTEAFF
TGTGCCAGCAGTTCGGGACTGAACACTGAAGCTTTCTTT
>.|TRBV19|TRBJ1-1|.
CASSRGWNTEAFF
TGTGCCAGTAGTAGGGGGTGGAACACTGAAGCTTTCTTT
>few|TRBV6-1|TRBJ2-7|TRBD1
CASRTDRGTYEQYF
TGTGCCAGCAGAACGGACAGGGGGACCTACGAGCAGTACTTC
>.|TRBV6-5|TRBJ1-2|.
CASSSHRRANYGYTF
TGTGCCAGCAGTTCCCATCGGAGGGCTAACTATGGCTACACCTTC
>.|TRBV7-2|TRBJ1-2|.
CASSLAVTSYGYTF
TGTGCCAGCAGCTTAGCGGTGACTTCCTATGGCTACACCTTC
>once|TRBV20-1|TRBJ1-1|TRBD1
CSARTRIGQGAEAFF
TGCAGTGCTAGAACCCGAATAGGACAGGGGGCTGAAGCTTTCTTT
>few|TRBV4-3|TRBJ2-3|.
CASRDGGSQYF
TGCGCCAGCCGCGATGGAGGGTCGCAGTATTTT
>.|TRBV6-5|TRBJ1-1|.
CASSWRGDTEAFF
TGTGCCAGCAGCTGGAGGGGGGACACTGAAGCTTTCTTT
>once|TRBV28|TRBJ1-3|.
CATRGGGSGNTIYF
TGTGCCACCAGAGGGGGAGGCTCTGGAAACACCATATATTTT
>.|TRBV28|TRBJ1-4|TRBD1
CASSPPGTANEKLFF
TGTGCCAGCAGTCCCCCTGGGACAGCGAATGAAAAACTGTTTTTT
>.|TRBV5-6|TRBJ1-3|.
CASSVRGEWSGNTIYF
TGTGCCAGCAGCGTCAGGGGAGAATGGTCTGGAAACACCATATATTTT